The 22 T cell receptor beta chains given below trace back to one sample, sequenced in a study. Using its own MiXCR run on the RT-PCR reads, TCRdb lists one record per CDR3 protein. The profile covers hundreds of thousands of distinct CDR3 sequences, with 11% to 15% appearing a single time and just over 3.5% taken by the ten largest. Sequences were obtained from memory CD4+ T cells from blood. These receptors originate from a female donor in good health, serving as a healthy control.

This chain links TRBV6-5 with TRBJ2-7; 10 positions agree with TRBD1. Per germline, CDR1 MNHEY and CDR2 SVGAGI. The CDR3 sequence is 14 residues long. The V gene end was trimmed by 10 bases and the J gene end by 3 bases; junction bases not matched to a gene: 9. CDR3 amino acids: CATQGGQGLYEQYF. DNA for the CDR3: TGTGCCACCCAGGGGGGACAGGGGCTCTACGAGCAGTACTTC.

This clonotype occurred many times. The CDR3 bases are TGTGCCAGCACCCCACCGGGACTCGGTTCCTACGAGCAGTACTTC. This sequence encodes CASTPPGLGSYEQYF. This chain connects TRBV6-5 to TRBJ2-7, with D possibly matching TRBD2 (6 bases). In germline, CDR1 is MNHEY, CDR2 SVGAGI. CDR3 length: 15 amino acids. The ends were cut back, 7 bases at V and 1 base at J, with 17 bases in the middle.

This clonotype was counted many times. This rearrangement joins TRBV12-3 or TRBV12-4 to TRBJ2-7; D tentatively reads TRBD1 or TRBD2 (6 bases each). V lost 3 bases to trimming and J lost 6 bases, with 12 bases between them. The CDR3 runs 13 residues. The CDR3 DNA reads TGTGCCAGCAGTTTCTCCGAGGGGGGCGAGCAGTACTTC. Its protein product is CASSFSEGGEQYF.

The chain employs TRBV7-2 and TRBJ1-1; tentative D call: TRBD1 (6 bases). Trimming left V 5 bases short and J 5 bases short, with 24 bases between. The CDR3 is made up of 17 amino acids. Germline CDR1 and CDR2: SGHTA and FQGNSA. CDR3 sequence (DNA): TGTGCCAGCAGCCCCGTGGGAAGGGGGTCCCTGACGACTGAAGCTTTCTTT. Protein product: CASSPVGRGSLTTEAFF.

This chain's CDR3 is CATSPTGGRIETQYF. CDR3 nucleotides: TGTGCCACCAGTCCAACGGGGGGGAGGATAGAGACCCAGTACTTC. The genes are TRBV24-1 and TRBJ2-5; 8 bases match TRBD2. This CDR3 comprises 15 residues. V gave up 6 bases and J gave up 4 bases; unmatched junction bases: 9. In germline, CDR1 is KGHDR, CDR2 SFDVKD.

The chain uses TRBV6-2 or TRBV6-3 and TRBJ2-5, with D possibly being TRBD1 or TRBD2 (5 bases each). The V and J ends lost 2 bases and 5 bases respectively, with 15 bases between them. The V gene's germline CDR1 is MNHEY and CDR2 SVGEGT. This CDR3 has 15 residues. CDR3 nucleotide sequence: TGTGCCAGCAGTTACGGGGCTAGCCGCCAGGAGACCCAGTACTTC. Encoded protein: CASSYGASRQETQYF.

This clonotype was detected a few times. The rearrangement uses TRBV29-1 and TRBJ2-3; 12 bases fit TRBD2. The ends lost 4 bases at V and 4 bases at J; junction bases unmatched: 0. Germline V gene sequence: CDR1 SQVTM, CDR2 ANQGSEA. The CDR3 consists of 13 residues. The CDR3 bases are TGCAGCGTTGGGACTAGCGGGGCAGATACGCAGTATTTT. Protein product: CSVGTSGADTQYF.

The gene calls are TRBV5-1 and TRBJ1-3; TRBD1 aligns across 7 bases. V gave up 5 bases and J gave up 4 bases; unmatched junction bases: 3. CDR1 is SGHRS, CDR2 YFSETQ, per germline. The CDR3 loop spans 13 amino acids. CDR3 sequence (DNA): TGCGCCAGCAGTGACAGGGAGGGAAACACCATATATTTT. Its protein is CASSDREGNTIYF.

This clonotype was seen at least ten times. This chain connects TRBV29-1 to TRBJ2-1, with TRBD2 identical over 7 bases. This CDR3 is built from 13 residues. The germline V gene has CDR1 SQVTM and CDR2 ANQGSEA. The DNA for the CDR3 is TGCACCACCAGACTAGCTGTGGGGGGTGAGCAGTTCTTC. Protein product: CTTRLAVGGEQFF.

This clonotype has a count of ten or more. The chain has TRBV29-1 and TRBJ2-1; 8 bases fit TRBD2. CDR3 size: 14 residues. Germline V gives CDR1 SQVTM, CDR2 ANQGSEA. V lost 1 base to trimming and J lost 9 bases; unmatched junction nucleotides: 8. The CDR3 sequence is CSVEGGTRASEQFF. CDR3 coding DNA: TGCAGCGTTGAAGGCGGGACTAGGGCTAGTGAGCAGTTCTTC.

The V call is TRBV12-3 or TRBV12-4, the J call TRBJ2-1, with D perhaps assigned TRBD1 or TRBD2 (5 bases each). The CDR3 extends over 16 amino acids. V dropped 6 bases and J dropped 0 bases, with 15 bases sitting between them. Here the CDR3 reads CASRPRERSSYNEQFF. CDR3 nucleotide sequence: TGTGCCAGCAGGCCCAGGGAGCGTTCCTCCTACAATGAGCAGTTCTTC.

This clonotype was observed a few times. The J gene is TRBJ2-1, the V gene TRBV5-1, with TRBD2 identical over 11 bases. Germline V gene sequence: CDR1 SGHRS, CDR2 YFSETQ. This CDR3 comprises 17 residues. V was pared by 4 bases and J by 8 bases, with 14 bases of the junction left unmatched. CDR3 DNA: TGCGCCAGCAGCCCTGGAACTAGCGGGAGTGGGGGGCATGAGCAGTTCTTC. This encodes CASSPGTSGSGGHEQFF.

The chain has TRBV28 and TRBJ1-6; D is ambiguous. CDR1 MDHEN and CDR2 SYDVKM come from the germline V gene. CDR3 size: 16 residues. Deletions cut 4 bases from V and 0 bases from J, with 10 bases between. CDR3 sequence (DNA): TGTGCCAGCAGTTCGTGGAAAGCCTCCTATAATTCACCCCTCCACTTT. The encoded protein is CASSSWKASYNSPLHF. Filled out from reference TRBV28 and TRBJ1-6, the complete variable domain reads DVKVTQSSRYLVKRTGEKVFLECVQDMDHENMFWYRQDPGLGLRLIYFSYDVKMKEKGDIPEGYSVSREKKERFSLILESASTNQTSMYLCASSSWKASYNSPLHFGNGTRLTVT.

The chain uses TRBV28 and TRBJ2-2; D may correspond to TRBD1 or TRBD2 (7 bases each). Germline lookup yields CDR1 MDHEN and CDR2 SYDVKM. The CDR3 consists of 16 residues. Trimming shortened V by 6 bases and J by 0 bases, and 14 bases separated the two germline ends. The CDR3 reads CASRGGGQPNTGELFF. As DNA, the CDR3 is TGTGCCAGCAGGGGGGGGGGACAGCCGAACACCGGGGAGCTGTTTTTT.

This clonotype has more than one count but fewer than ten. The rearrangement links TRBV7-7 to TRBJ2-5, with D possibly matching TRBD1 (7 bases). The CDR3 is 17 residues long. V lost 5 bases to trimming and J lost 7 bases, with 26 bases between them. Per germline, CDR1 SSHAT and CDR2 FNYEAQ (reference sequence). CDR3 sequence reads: CASSPDLQGGIAGTQYF. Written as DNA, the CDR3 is TGTGCCAGCAGCCCGGACCTCCAGGGGGGCATTGCGGGGACCCAGTACTTC.

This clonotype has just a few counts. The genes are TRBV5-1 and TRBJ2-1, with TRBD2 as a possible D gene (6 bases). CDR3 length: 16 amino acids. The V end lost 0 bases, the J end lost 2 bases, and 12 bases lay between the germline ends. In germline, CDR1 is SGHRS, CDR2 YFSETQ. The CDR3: CASSLAQAGPYNEQFF. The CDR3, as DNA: TGCGCCAGCAGCTTGGCCCAGGCGGGACCCTACAATGAGCAGTTCTTC. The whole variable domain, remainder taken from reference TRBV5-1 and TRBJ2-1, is KAGVTQTPRYLIKTRGQQVTLSCSPISGHRSVSWYQQTPGQGLQFLFEYFSETQRNKGNFPGRFSGRQFSNSRSEMNVSTLELGDSALYLCASSLAQAGPYNEQFFGPGTRLTVL.

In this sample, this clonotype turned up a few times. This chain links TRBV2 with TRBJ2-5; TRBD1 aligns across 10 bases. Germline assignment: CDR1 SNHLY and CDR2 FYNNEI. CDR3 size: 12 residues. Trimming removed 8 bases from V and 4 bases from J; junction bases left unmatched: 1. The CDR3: CASRDRGETQYF. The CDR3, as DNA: TGTGCCAGCCGGGACAGGGGAGAGACCCAGTACTTC. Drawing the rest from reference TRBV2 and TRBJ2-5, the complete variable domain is EPEVTQTPSHQVTQMGQEVILRCVPISNHLYFYWYRQILGQKVEFLVSFYNNEISEKSEIFDDQFSVERPDGSNFTLKIRSTKLEDSAMYFCASRDRGETQYFGPGTRLLVL.

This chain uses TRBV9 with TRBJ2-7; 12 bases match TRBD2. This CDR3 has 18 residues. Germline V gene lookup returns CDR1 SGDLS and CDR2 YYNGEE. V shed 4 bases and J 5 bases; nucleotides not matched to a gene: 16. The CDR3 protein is CASSSGTSGLRTLNEQYF. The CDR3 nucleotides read TGTGCCAGCAGCTCAGGGACTAGCGGGCTTAGGACCCTTAACGAGCAGTACTTC.

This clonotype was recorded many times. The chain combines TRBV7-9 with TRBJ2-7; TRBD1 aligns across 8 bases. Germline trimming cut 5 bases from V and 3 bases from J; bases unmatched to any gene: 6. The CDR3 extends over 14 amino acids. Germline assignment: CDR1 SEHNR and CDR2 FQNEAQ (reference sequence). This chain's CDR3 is CASSPGTGYYEQYF. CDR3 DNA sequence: TGTGCCAGCAGCCCAGGGACAGGTTACTACGAGCAGTACTTC.

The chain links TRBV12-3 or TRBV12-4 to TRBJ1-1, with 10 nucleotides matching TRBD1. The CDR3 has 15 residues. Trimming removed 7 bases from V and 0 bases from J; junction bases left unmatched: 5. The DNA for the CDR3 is TGTGCCAGCACGACAGGGGGCTCGTTGAACACTGAAGCTTTCTTT. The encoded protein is CASTTGGSLNTEAFF.

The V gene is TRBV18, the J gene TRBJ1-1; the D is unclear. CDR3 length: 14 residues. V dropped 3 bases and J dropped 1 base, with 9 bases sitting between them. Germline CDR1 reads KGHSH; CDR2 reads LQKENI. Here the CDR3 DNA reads TGTGCCAGCTCACCTTATTCCGGGAACACTGAAGCTTTCTTT. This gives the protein CASSPYSGNTEAFF.

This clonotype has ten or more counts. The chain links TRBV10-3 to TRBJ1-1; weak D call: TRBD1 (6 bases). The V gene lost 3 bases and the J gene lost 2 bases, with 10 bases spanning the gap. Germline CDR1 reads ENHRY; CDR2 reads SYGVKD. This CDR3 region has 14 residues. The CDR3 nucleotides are TGTGCCATCAGTGAACGGGGGGGCAACACTGAAGCTTTCTTT. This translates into CAISERGGNTEAFF.